This is a list of T cell receptor beta chains from one sample in a study of blood T cells in healthy people across ages. TCRdb re-called the 5' RACE reads with MiXCR, one entry per CDR3 protein. The repertoire holds over 1,200,000 distinct CDR3 sequences, with 59% as singletons. Sequenced: blood. These receptors came from a man aged 18-30 years in good health. CDR3s include the opening cysteine and the closing phenylalanine or tryptophan. Each record gives: D gene, clone size, V gene, J gene, CDR3 protein, CDR3 DNA. D genes are given only for firm matches. Where a row states a size, it is once, few, many or the class of an expanded clone; other rows omit it.

D gene: -
clone size: -
V gene: TRBV20-1
J gene: TRBJ2-7
CDR3 protein: CSASRRDYEQYF
CDR3 DNA: TGCAGTGCTAGTCGAAGAGACTACGAGCAGTACTTC

D gene: TRBD2
clone size: -
V gene: TRBV7-2
J gene: TRBJ2-3
CDR3 protein: CASSLYAAGGPPDTQYF
CDR3 DNA: TGTGCCAGCAGCTTATATGCTGCGGGGGGGCCTCCAGATACGCAGTATTTT

D gene: -
clone size: -
V gene: TRBV5-1
J gene: TRBJ2-1
CDR3 protein: CASSLWVSDEQFF
CDR3 DNA: TGCGCCAGCAGCTTGTGGGTCTCAGATGAGCAGTTCTTC

D gene: -
clone size: -
V gene: TRBV5-1
J gene: TRBJ1-2
CDR3 protein: CASHEPSTFGYTF
CDR3 DNA: TGCGCCAGCCACGAGCCGTCGACGTTTGGCTACACCTTC

D gene: -
clone size: -
V gene: TRBV4-1
J gene: TRBJ2-7
CDR3 protein: CASSQSRAGFTEGYKQYF
CDR3 DNA: TGCGCCAGCAGCCAAAGTAGGGCGGGTTTCACAGAAGGCTACAAGCAGTACTTC

D gene: TRBD2
clone size: -
V gene: TRBV5-4
J gene: TRBJ2-1
CDR3 protein: CASSLAKGGATYNEQFF
CDR3 DNA: TGTGCCAGCAGCTTGGCCAAGGGAGGGGCGACATACAATGAGCAGTTCTTC

D gene: TRBD1
clone size: -
V gene: TRBV10-1
J gene: TRBJ1-5
CDR3 protein: CASRAQGGNQPQHF
CDR3 DNA: TGCGCCAGCAGGGCCCAGGGGGGCAATCAGCCCCAGCATTTT

D gene: -
clone size: -
V gene: TRBV27
J gene: TRBJ2-1
CDR3 protein: CASSFSGNSNEQFF
CDR3 DNA: TGTGCCAGCAGTTTCTCCGGGAATAGCAATGAGCAGTTCTTC

D gene: TRBD1
clone size: -
V gene: TRBV4-3
J gene: TRBJ1-2
CDR3 protein: CASSLIKGQGYGYTF
CDR3 DNA: TGCGCCAGCAGCCTCATAAAAGGACAGGGGTATGGCTACACCTTC

D gene: -
clone size: -
V gene: TRBV6-2/TRBV6-3
J gene: TRBJ2-2
CDR3 protein: CASSWVSNTGELFF
CDR3 DNA: TGTGCCAGCAGTTGGGTCTCGAACACCGGGGAGCTGTTTTTT

D gene: TRBD2
clone size: -
V gene: TRBV20-1
J gene: TRBJ2-7
CDR3 protein: CSARDFQTSGRGRRYEQYF
CDR3 DNA: TGCAGTGCTAGAGATTTTCAGACTAGCGGGAGGGGTAGGCGCTACGAGCAGTACTTC

D gene: -
clone size: few
V gene: TRBV4-3
J gene: TRBJ1-1
CDR3 protein: CASSHSGWGFDTEAFF
CDR3 DNA: TGCGCCAGCAGCCATAGTGGTTGGGGGTTTGACACTGAAGCTTTCTTT

D gene: -
clone size: -
V gene: TRBV27
J gene: TRBJ2-4
CDR3 protein: CASSFGPGREQYF
CDR3 DNA: TGTGCCAGCAGTTTCGGACCGGGTAGGGAGCAGTACTTC

D gene: -
clone size: once
V gene: TRBV18
J gene: TRBJ2-7
CDR3 protein: CACTPSGGWNEQYF
CDR3 DNA: TGTGCCTGCACTCCCAGTGGGGGCTGGAACGAGCAGTACTTC

D gene: TRBD1
clone size: -
V gene: TRBV29-1
J gene: TRBJ1-5
CDR3 protein: CSVMTTGRNQPQHF
CDR3 DNA: TGCAGCGTCATGACGACAGGGAGGAATCAGCCCCAGCATTTT

D gene: TRBD2
clone size: -
V gene: TRBV29-1
J gene: TRBJ2-1
CDR3 protein: CSTSGGASYNEQFF
CDR3 DNA: TGCAGCACTAGCGGGGGGGCATCCTACAATGAGCAGTTCTTC

D gene: -
clone size: few
V gene: TRBV3-1
J gene: TRBJ2-7
CDR3 protein: CASSRGFGYEQYF
CDR3 DNA: TGTGCCAGCAGCCGTGGGTTTGGGTACGAGCAGTACTTC

D gene: -
clone size: -
V gene: TRBV21-1
J gene: TRBJ2-3
CDR3 protein: CASSNHQDREGTDTQYF
CDR3 DNA: TGTGCCAGCAGCAATCACCAGGACAGGGAAGGAACAGATACGCAGTATTTT